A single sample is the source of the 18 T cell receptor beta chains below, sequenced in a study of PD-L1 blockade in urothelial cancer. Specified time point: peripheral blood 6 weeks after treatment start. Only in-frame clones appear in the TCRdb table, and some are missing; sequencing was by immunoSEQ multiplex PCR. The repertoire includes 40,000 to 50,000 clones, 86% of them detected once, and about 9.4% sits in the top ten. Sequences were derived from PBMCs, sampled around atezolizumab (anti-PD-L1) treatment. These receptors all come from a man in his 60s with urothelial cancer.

CDR3 nucleotide sequence: TGTGCCAGCAGCCCTCGACAGGGTGGTATGAATGGCTACACCTTC. Its translation: CASSPRQGGMNGYTF. The gene calls are TRBV5-4 and TRBJ1-2; 7 nucleotides agree with TRBD1. The germline gives CDR1 SGHNT, CDR2 YYREEE (reference sequence). The CDR3 is 15 residues long. J was trimmed by 6 bases and V by 4 bases; bases with no gene match: 12.

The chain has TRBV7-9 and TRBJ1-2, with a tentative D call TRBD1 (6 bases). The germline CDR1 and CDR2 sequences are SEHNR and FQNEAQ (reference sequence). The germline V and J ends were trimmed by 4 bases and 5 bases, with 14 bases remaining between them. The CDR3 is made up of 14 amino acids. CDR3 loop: CASSSTGGQYGYTF. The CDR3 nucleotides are TGTGCCAGCAGCTCGACGGGGGGGCAATATGGCTACACCTTC. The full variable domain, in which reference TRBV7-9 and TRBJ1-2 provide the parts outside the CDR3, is DTGVSQNPRHKITKRGQNVTFRCDPISEHNRLYWYRQTLGQGPEFLTYFQNEAQLEKSRLLSDRFSAERPKGSFSTLEIQRTEQGDSAMYLCASSSTGGQYGYTFGSGTRLTVV.

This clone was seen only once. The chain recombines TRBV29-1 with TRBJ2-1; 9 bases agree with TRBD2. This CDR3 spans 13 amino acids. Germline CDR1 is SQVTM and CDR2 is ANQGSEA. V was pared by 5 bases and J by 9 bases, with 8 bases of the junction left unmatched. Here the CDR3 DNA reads TGCAGCGTTTCGGCGGGGGGGGTGCGTGAGCAGTTCTTC. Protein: CSVSAGGVREQFF.

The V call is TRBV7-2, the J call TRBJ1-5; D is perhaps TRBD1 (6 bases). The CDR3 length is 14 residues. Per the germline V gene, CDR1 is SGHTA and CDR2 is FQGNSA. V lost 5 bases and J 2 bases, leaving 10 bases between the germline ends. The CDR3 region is CASSPTGRNQPQHF. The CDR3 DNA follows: TGTGCCAGCAGCCCGACAGGACGCAATCAGCCCCAGCATTTT.

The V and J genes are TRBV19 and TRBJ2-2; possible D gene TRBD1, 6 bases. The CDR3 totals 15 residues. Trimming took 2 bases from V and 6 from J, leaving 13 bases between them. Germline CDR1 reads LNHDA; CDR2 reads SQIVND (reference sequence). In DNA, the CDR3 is TGTGCCAGTAGTATAAAACGGTCAGGGGCCGGGGAGCTGTTTTTT. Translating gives CASSIKRSGAGELFF. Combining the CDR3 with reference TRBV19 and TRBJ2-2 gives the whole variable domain DGGITQSPKYLFRKEGQNVTLSCEQNLNHDAMYWYRQDPGQGLRLIYYSQIVNDFQKGDIAEGYSVSREKKESFPLTVTSAQKNPTAFYLCASSIKRSGAGELFFGEGSRLTVL.

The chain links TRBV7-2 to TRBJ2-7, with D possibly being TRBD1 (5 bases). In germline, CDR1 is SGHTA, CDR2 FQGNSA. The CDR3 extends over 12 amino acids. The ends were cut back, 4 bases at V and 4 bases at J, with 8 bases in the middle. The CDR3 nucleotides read TGTGCCAGCAGCTCCCAGGGTTACGAGCAGTACTTC. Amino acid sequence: CASSSQGYEQYF.

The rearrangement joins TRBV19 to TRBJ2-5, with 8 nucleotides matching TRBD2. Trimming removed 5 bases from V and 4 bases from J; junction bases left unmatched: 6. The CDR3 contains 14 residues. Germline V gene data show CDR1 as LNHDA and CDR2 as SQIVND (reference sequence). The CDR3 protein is CASSPRGGTETQYF. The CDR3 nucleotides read TGTGCCAGTAGTCCCCGGGGGGGCACAGAGACCCAGTACTTC.

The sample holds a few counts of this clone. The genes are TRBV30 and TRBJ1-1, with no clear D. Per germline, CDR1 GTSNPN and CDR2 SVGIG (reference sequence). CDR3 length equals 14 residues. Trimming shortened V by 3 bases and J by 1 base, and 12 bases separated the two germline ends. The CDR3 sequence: CAWSFDTRNTEAFF. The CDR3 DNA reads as TGTGCCTGGAGCTTTGACACAAGGAACACTGAAGCTTTCTTT. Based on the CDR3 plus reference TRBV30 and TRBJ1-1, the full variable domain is SQTIHQWPATLVQPVGSPLSLECTVEGTSNPNLYWYRQAAGRGLQLLFYSVGIGQISSEVPQNLSASRPQDRQFILSSKKLLLSDSGFYLCAWSFDTRNTEAFFGQGTRLTVV.

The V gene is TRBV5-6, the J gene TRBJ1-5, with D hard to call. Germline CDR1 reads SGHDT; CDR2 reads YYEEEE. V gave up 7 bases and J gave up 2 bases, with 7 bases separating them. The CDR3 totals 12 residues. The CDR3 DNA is TGTGCCAGCGGCGCGGGCAATCAGCCCCAGCATTTT. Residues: CASGAGNQPQHF.

CDR3 residues: CASSSTGLAGGRYNEQFF. CDR3 coding DNA: TGTGCCAGCAGCAGCACGGGACTAGCGGGGGGGCGCTACAATGAGCAGTTCTTC. The rearrangement uses TRBV21-1 and TRBJ2-1; TRBD2 is the table's D call and was not checked against the DNA. TRBV21-1 is a known pseudogene. This CDR3 is built from 18 residues.

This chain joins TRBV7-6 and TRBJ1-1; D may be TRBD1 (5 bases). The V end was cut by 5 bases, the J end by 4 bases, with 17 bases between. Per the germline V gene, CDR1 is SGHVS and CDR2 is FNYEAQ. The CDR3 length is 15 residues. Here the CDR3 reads CASSEVQGLGTEAFF. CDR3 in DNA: TGTGCCAGCAGCGAGGTTCAGGGCCTGGGCACTGAAGCTTTCTTT.

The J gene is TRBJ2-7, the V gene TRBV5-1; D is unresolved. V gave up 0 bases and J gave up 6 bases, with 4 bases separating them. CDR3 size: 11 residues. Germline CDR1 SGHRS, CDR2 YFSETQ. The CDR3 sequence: CASSLDSEQYF. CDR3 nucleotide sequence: TGCGCCAGCAGCTTGGACTCCGAGCAGTACTTC.

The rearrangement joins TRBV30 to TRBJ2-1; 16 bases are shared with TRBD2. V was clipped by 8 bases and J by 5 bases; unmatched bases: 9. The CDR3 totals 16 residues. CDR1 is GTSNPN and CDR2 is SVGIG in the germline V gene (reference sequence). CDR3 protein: CAQEGLAGGLHNEQFF. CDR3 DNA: TGTGCCCAAGAGGGACTAGCGGGGGGGCTGCACAATGAGCAGTTCTTC.

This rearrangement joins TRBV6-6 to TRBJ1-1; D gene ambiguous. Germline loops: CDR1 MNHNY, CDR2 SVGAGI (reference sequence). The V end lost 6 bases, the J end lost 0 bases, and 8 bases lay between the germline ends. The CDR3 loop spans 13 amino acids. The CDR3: CASRPQMNTEAFF. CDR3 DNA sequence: TGTGCCAGCAGGCCTCAGATGAACACTGAAGCTTTCTTT.

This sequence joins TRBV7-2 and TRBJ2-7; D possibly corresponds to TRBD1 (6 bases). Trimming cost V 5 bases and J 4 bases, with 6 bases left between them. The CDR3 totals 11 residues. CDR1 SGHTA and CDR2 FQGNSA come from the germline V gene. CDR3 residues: CASSDRYEQYF. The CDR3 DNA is TGTGCCAGCAGCGACAGGTACGAGCAGTACTTC.

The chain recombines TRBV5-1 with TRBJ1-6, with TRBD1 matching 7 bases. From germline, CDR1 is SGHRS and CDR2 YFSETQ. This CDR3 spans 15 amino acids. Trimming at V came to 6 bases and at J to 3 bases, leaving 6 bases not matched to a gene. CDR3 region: CASKLGTVYNSPLHF. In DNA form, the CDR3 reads TGCGCCAGCAAGTTGGGGACAGTCTATAATTCACCCCTCCACTTT. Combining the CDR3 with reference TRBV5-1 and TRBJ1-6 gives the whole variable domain KAGVTQTPRYLIKTRGQQVTLSCSPISGHRSVSWYQQTPGQGLQFLFEYFSETQRNKGNFPGRFSGRQFSNSRSEMNVSTLELGDSALYLCASKLGTVYNSPLHFGNGTRLTVT.

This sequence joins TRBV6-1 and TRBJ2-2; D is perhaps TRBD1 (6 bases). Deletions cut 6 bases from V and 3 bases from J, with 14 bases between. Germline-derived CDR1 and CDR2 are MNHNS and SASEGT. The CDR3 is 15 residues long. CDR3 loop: CASREPGTYTGELFF. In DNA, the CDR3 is TGTGCCAGCAGAGAACCCGGGACATACACCGGGGAGCTGTTTTTT.

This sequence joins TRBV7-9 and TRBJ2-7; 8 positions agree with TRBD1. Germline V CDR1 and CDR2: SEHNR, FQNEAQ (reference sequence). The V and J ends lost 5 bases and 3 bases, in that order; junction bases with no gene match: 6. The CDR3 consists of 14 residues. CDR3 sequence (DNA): TGTGCCAGCAGCCCGACAGGGGATTTCTACGAGCAGTACTTC. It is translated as CASSPTGDFYEQYF.